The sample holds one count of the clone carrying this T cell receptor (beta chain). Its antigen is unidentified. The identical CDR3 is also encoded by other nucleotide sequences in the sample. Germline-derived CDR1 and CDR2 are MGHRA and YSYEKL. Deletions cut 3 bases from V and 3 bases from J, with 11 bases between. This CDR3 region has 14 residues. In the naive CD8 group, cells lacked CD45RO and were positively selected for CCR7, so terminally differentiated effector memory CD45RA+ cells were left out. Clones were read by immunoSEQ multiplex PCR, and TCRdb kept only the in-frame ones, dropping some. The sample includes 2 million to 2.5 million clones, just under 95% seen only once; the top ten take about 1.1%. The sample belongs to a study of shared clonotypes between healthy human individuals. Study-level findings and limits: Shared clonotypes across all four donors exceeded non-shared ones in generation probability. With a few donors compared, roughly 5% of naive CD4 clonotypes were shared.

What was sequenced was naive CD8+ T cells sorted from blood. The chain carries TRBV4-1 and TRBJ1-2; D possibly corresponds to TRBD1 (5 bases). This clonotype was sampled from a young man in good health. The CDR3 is CASSHAGTDYGYTF. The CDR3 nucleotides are TGCGCCAGCAGCCATGCCGGGACGGACTATGGCTACACCTTC.